Sequencing of this T cell receptor (beta chain) was carried out in a study of a mutant IDH1 vaccine in newly diagnosed glioma. To note about this clone: Its cognate antigen is unknown.

Sequencing was performed with immunoSEQ multiplex PCR; in TCRdb, only in-frame clones are kept and a portion is missing. This sample has fewer than 35,000 clones, with roughly 90% found just once. Germline CDR1 GTSNPN, CDR2 SVGIG (reference sequence). The CDR3 is 12 amino acids. The V end lost 4 bases, the J end lost 4 bases, and 10 bases lay between the germline ends. The time point is: week 11, during vaccination. Every vaccination contained 300 ug of the mutant IDH1 20-mer peptide and was paired with topical imiquimod. Astrocytomas that were new, WHO grade 3 or 4, IDH1-mutant and ATRX-lost were present in the donors.

This chain connects TRBV30 to TRBJ1-1; a weak D match, TRBD1 (5 bases). The specimen comprised PBMCs, sampled from a glioma patient whose treatment included an IDH1 peptide vaccine. The sequence was obtained from a young man with glioma. The CDR3 DNA follows: TGTGCCTGGAATCCAGACAGCACTGAAGCTTTCTTT. Its translation: CAWNPDSTEAFF.